One and the same sample provided the 8 T cell receptor beta chains below, sequenced in a study of shared clonotypes between healthy human individuals. The data were produced by immunoSEQ multiplex PCR, yet TCRdb's version contains in-frame clones alone and is incomplete. The table records some 1 million clones, around 76% of them present only once. Sequencing used memory CD4+ T cells sorted from blood. Subset meaning: CD45RA-negative fraction. These receptors were taken from a young man in good health.

This rearrangement joins TRBV19 to TRBJ1-1; 7 bases line up with TRBD1. The germline CDR1 and CDR2 sequences are LNHDA and SQIVND (reference sequence). The trim removed 3 bases at V and 5 bases at J, leaving 6 bases unmatched. The CDR3 extends over 14 amino acids. DNA for the CDR3: TGTGCCAGTAGTATTTTGACAGGGAAGACTGAAGCTTTCTTT. Translated, it gives CASSILTGKTEAFF.

This rearrangement joins TRBV5-6 to TRBJ2-7; TRBD1 or TRBD2 may be the D gene (5 bases each). The CDR3 totals 14 residues. V gave up 4 bases and J gave up 5 bases, with 16 bases separating them. Germline CDR1 is SGHDT and CDR2 is YYEEEE. This CDR3 reads CASSQKAVGDEQYF. CDR3 bases: TGTGCCAGCAGCCAAAAGGCGGTGGGGGACGAGCAGTACTTC.

The chain couples TRBV4-2 to TRBJ2-3, with 13 bases aligning to TRBD2. This CDR3 has 17 amino acids. Germline V gene sequence: CDR1 LGHNA, CDR2 YNFKEQ. J gave up 6 bases and V 3 bases, and 9 bases lay outside the gene matches. Here the CDR3 reads CASSQDGTSGTGDTQYF. The CDR3 DNA sequence: TGTGCCAGCAGCCAGGATGGGACTAGCGGGACTGGGGATACGCAGTATTTT.

This clone was counted a single time. The genes are TRBV5-1 and TRBJ1-1; 8 bases agree with TRBD1. The ends lost 4 bases at V and 0 bases at J; junction bases unmatched: 11. The V gene's germline CDR1 is SGHRS and CDR2 YFSETQ. The CDR3 totals 17 residues. CDR3 DNA sequence: TGCGCCAGCAGCATAGGACAGGGACGTTTCGTGAACACTGAAGCTTTCTTT. Its translation: CASSIGQGRFVNTEAFF.

The chain joins TRBV7-2 to TRBJ2-7; 9 nucleotides agree with TRBD2. This CDR3 has 15 residues. The ends lost 2 bases at V and 4 bases at J; junction bases unmatched: 6. Germline V gives CDR1 SGHTA, CDR2 FQGNSA. CDR3 amino acids: CASSLSTSGLYEQYF. The CDR3 DNA reads as TGTGCCAGCAGCTTAAGTACTAGCGGGTTATACGAGCAGTACTTC. Full variable domain (remainder filled in from reference TRBV7-2 and TRBJ2-7): GAGVSQSPSNKVTEKGKDVELRCDPISGHTALYWYRQSLGQGLEFLIYFQGNSAPDKSGLPSDRFSAERTGGSVSTLTIQRTQQEDSAVYLCASSLSTSGLYEQYFGPGTRLTVT.

The chain recombines TRBV6-1 with TRBJ2-7; weak D call: TRBD1 (6 bases). Trimming removed 6 bases at V and 1 base at J, with 10 bases between. Looked up from germline, CDR1 is MNHNS and CDR2 is SASEGT. The CDR3 runs to 13 residues. The CDR3 coding sequence is TGTGCCAGCAGCCGACAGGTTTCCTACGAGCAGTACTTC. This sequence encodes CASSRQVSYEQYF.

The chain joins TRBV19 to TRBJ1-1, with 8 bases matching TRBD1. Losses at the gene ends were 7 bases for V and 4 bases for J; bases not matched to a gene: 8. Germline V gives CDR1 LNHDA, CDR2 SQIVND (reference sequence). This CDR3 has 14 residues. This CDR3 is CASTADRGVTEAFF. As DNA, the CDR3 is TGTGCCAGTACCGCCGACAGGGGAGTCACTGAAGCTTTCTTT.

The chain uses TRBV7-6 and TRBJ1-4, with TRBD1 matching 7 bases. The ends lost 5 bases at V and 0 bases at J; junction bases unmatched: 6. The length of the CDR3 is 16 residues. Per the germline V gene, CDR1 is SGHVS and CDR2 is FNYEAQ. This CDR3 reads CASSTRTGTTNEKLFF. The CDR3 DNA follows: TGTGCCAGCAGCACGAGGACAGGAACAACTAATGAAAAACTGTTTTTT. The full variable domain, with the rest looked up from reference TRBV7-6 and TRBJ1-4, is GAGVSQSPRYKVTKRGQDVALRCDPISGHVSLYWYRQALGQGPEFLTYFNYEAQQDKSGLPNDRFSAERPEGSISTLTIQRTEQRDSAMYRCASSTRTGTTNEKLFFGSGTQLSVL.